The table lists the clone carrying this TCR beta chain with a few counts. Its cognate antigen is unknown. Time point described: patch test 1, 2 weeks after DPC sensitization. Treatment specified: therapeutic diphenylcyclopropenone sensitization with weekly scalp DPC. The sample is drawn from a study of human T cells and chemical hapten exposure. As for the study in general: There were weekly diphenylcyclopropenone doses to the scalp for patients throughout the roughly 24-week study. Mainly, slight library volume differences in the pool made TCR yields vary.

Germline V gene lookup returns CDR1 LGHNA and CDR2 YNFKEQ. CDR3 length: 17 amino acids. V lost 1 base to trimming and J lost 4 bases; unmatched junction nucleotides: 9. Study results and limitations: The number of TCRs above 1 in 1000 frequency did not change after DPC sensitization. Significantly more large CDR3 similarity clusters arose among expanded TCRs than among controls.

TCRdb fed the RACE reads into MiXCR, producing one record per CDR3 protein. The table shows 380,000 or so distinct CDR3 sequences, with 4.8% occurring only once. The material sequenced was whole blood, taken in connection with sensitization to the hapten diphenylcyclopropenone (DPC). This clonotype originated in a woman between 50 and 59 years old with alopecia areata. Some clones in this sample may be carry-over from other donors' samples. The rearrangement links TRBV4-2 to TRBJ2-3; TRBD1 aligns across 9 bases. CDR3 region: CASSQADTGGYPDTQYF. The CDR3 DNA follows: TGTGCCAGCAGCCAAGCCGACACAGGGGGCTACCCAGATACGCAGTATTTT.